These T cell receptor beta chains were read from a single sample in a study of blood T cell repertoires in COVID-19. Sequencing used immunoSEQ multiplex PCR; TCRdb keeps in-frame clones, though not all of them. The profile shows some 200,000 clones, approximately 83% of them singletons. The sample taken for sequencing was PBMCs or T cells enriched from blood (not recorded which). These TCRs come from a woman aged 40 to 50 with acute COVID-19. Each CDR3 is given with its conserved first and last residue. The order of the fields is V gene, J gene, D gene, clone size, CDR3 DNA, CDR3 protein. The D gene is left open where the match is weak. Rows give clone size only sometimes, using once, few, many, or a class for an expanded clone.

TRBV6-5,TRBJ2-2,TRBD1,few,TGTGCCAGCACCCTCCGGGACAGCACCGGGGAGCTGTTTTTT,CASTLRDSTGELFF
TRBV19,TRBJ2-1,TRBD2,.,TGTGCCAGTAGTATAAGAACTAGCGGGGGGGCCTACAATGAGCAGTTCTTC,CASSIRTSGGAYNEQFF
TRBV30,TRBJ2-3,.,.,TGTGCCTGGAGTGTGGCCGGGATACAAAGTGGAGATACGCAGTATTTT,CAWSVAGIQSGDTQYF
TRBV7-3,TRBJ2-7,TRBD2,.,TGTGCCAGCAGCTTATCATCGGGAGCGGGAGATCACGAGCAGTACTTC,CASSLSSGAGDHEQYF
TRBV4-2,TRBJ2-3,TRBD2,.,TGTGCCAGCAGCCAAGATAGCGGGGGGGCAGATACGCAGTATTTT,CASSQDSGGADTQYF
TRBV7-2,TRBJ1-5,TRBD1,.,TGTGCCAGCAGCCCGGGACAGAGGGGCAATCAGCCCCAGCATTTT,CASSPGQRGNQPQHF
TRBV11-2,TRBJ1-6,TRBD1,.,TGTGCCAGCAGCCACCTGACAGGGGGCAATTCACCCCTCCACTTT,CASSHLTGGNSPLHF
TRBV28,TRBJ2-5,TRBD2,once,TGTGCCAGCAGTCCGGGACTAGCGGGAGGGCGTGAGACCCAGTACTTC,CASSPGLAGGRETQYF
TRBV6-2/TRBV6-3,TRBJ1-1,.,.,TGTGCCAGCAGTTACCTCGGGTCCTTCACTGAAGCTTTCTTT,CASSYLGSFTEAFF
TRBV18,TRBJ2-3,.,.,TGTGCCAGCTCACCACCGGTGAAGGAGGCAGATACGCAGTATTTT,CASSPPVKEADTQYF
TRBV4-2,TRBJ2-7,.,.,TGTGCCAGCAGCCAAGGAGCCACAGTTACCTACGAGCAGTACTTC,CASSQGATVTYEQYF
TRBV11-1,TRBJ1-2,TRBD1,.,TGTGCCAGCAGCCCAGGACAGGGCCTTTATGGCTACACCTTC,CASSPGQGLYGYTF
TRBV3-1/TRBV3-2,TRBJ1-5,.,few,TGTGCCAGCAGCCATCCCCCCCGAGGGGGAATCAGGCCCCAGCATTTT,CASSHPPRGGIRPQHF
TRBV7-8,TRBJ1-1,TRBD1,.,TGTGCCAGCAGCCCTAGGACAGGGGACACTGAAGCTTTCTTT,CASSPRTGDTEAFF
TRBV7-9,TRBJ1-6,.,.,TGTGCCAGCAGCTTGAGCGATGGGAGCGCTCCCCTCCACTTT,CASSLSDGSAPLHF
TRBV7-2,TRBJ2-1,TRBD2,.,TGTGCCAGCAGCTTACTTAAGACTAGCGGGGGGGCCCCGGTGCGGTTCTTC,CASSLLKTSGGAPVRFF
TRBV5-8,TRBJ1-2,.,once,TGTGCCAGCAGCTTGTCAGGGAACTATGGCTACACCTTC,CASSLSGNYGYTF
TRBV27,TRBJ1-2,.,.,TGTGCCAGCGGACCCCCAGGGGGCTACACCTTC,CASGPPGGYTF
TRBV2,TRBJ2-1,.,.,TGTGCCAGCAGTGTTCTTGAGCAGTTCTTC,CASSVLEQFF
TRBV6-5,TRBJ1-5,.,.,TGTGCCAGCATAAGTGGCACTAGAGGCAATCAGCCCCAGCATTTT,CASISGTRGNQPQHF
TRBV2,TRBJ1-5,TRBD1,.,TGTGCCAGCAGTGGGGAGCTACCAGGGGGACAGCCCCAGCATTTT,CASSGELPGGQPQHF
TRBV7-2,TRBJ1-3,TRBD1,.,TGTGCCAGCAGCTTGGGGACAGCAAGCTCTGGAAACACCATATATTTT,CASSLGTASSGNTIYF
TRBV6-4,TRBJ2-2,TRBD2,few,TGTGCCAGCAGTGAGCGGGGGGGCACCGGGGAGCTGTTTTTT,CASSERGGTGELFF
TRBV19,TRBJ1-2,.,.,TGTGCCGGCACCAAGCGGGGGACGGAGGGCTACACCTTC,CAGTKRGTEGYTF
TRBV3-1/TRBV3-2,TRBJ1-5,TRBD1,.,TGTGCCAGCAGCCCCGGGACAGGGGTTCAGCCCCAGCATTTT,CASSPGTGVQPQHF
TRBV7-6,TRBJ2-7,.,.,TGTGCCAGCAGCTCAGAACCTAACCCTAGCTACGAGCAGTACTTC,CASSSEPNPSYEQYF
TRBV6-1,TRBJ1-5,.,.,TGTGCCAGCAGTGCCCTTCCCCGGGGGGGCAGAGGCAATCAGCCCCAGCATTTT,CASSALPRGGRGNQPQHF
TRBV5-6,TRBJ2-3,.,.,TGTGCCAGCAGCTTGGTGCAGGGGCCCACAGATACGCAGTATTTT,CASSLVQGPTDTQYF
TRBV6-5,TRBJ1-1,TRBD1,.,TGTGCCAGCAGTTACTCGACAGGGGCGAACACTGAAGCTTTCTTT,CASSYSTGANTEAFF
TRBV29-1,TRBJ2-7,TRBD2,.,TGCAGCGTTGATTTAGCGGGGGGGCACGAGCAGTACTTC,CSVDLAGGHEQYF
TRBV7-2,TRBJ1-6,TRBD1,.,TGTGCCAGCAGCTACCGGGACAGAAATTCACCCCTCCACTTT,CASSYRDRNSPLHF
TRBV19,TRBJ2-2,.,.,TGTGCCAGTAGTGCGAGCGGTACCGGGGAGCTGTTTTTT,CASSASGTGELFF
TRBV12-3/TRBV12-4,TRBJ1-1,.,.,TGTGCCAGCACCCGCGGGAGGAACACTGAAGCTTTCTTT,CASTRGRNTEAFF
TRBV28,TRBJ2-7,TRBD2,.,TGTGCCAGCACCCTAGCGGGAGGGCCCTACGAGCAGTACTTC,CASTLAGGPYEQYF
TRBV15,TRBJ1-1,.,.,TGTGCCACCAGCAGAGGACAGCTGAACACTGAAGCTTTCTTT,CATSRGQLNTEAFF
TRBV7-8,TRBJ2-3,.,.,TGTGCCAGCAGCTTAACCTCGGGGGGCACAGATACGCAGTATTTT,CASSLTSGGTDTQYF
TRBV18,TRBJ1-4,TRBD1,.,TGTGCCAGCTCAGCCGGGACAGCAAGTGAAAAACTGTTTTTT,CASSAGTASEKLFF
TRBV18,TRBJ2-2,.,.,TGTGCCAGCTCACCACGGGACACCAACACCGGGGAGCTGTTTTTT,CASSPRDTNTGELFF
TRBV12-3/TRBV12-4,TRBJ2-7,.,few,TGTGCCAGCAGTCAAGACAGGTACGAGCAGTACTTC,CASSQDRYEQYF
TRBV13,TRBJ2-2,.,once,TGTGCCAGCAGCAACGCGGGCGGGGCGAACACCGGGGAGCTGTTTTTT,CASSNAGGANTGELFF
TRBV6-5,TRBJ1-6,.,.,TGTGCCAGCAGTTACTCGCGGGCTGGTTCACCCCTCCACTTT,CASSYSRAGSPLHF
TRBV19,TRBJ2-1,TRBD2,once,TGTGCCAGTAGCCCCACTAGCGGGGGAAGCTCCTACAATGAGCAGTTCTTC,CASSPTSGGSSYNEQFF
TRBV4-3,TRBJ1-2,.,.,TGCGCCAGCAGCCAAGATAGGGGTGGGGGCTACACCTTC,CASSQDRGGGYTF
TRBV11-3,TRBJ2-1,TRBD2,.,TGTGCCAGCAGCGCGGGACTAGGAATAGGGGGTTCCTACAATGAGCAGTTCTTC,CASSAGLGIGGSYNEQFF
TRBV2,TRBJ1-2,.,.,TGTGCCAGCAGTGAAGACGGCTATGGCTACACCTTC,CASSEDGYGYTF
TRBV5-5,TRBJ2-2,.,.,TGTGCCAGCAGCTTATCGGGGAACACCGGGGAGCTGTTTTTT,CASSLSGNTGELFF
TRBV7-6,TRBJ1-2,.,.,TGTGCCAGCAGCTTAGGGGGGGAGTACTATGGCTACACCTTC,CASSLGGEYYGYTF
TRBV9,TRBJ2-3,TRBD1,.,TGTGCCAGCAGCGAGGACAGGTCCATTGATACGCAGTATTTT,CASSEDRSIDTQYF
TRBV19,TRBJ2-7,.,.,TGTGCCAGTAGCCGGGACATCCGCTCCTACGAGCAGTACTTC,CASSRDIRSYEQYF
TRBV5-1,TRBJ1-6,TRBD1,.,TGCGCCAGCAGTTTTCGACAGGGTGATAATTCACCCCTCCACTTT,CASSFRQGDNSPLHF
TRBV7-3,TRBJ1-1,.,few,TGTGCCAGCAGCCGGGACACAGACAGTGAAGCTTTCTTT,CASSRDTDSEAFF
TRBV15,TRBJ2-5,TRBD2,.,TGTGCCACCAGCAGAGCGGGAGGGGACGCGGGGGAGACCCAGTACTTC,CATSRAGGDAGETQYF
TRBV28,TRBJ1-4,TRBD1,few,TGTGCCAGCAGTTTACCGACAGGGCCCCACACTAATGAAAAACTGTTTTTT,CASSLPTGPHTNEKLFF
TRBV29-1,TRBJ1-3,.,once,TGCAGCGTTGTCACAGCAGGAAACACCATATATTTT,CSVVTAGNTIYF
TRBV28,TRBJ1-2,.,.,TGTGCCAGCAGTTCCTCAGGGGACAACTATGGCTACACCTTC,CASSSSGDNYGYTF